This T cell receptor (beta chain) comes out of a study of blood T cell repertoires in COVID-19. Per the study methods: Researchers report that nucleated cell counts were estimated from reference gene primer amplification. The method was immunoSEQ multiplex PCR; TCRdb's version includes in-frame clones alone and lacks a portion of them. D and trimming were read from the DNA, whereas the V and J calls and clone size are those reported in that table. Of 140,000 to 150,000 clones listed, over 70% were seen once; the top ten hold more than 1.5%. V shed 3 bases and J shed 0 bases, with 9 bases lying between them. Germline V gives CDR1 LGHDT, CDR2 YNNKEL (reference sequence). CDR3 length: 15 residues.

The sample taken for sequencing was peripheral blood. This TCR derives from an older woman with acute or convalescent COVID-19. J is TRBJ1-3 and V is TRBV3-1 (or the pseudogene TRBV3-2); maybe TRBD1 (5 bases). Here the CDR3 DNA reads TGTGCCAGCAGCCAGACAGCCCACTCTGGAAACACCATATATTTT. Its protein is CASSQTAHSGNTIYF.